Given below is one TCR beta chain in context. The antigen remains unidentified. The CDR3 has 16 amino acids. V lost 0 bases and J 8 bases, leaving 14 bases between the germline ends. Germline lookup yields CDR1 LGHDT and CDR2 YNNKEL (reference sequence). This entry belongs to a study of Ad26.COV2.S vaccination and SARS-CoV-2 variants. Sample treatment: roughly 19 received Ad26.COV2.S at low or high dose, single or two shots; about 5 received placebo; per-sample allocation not given. Samples were taken on day 63 after the first vaccine or placebo injection. A Boston donor was an adult aged 18-55 years. The protocol was immunoSEQ multiplex PCR, while the TCRdb copy is restricted to in-frame clones and leaves out a portion. Of about 220,000 clones listed, around 87% were seen once; the top ten hold around 11%. Study results and caveats: Post-vaccination spike-specific CD8+ and CD4+ T cell responses reportedly had substantial breadth. An underestimation of total T cell responses may have resulted from the TCR breadth and depth analyses.

The sample here was peripheral blood, taken in a trial of Ad26.COV2.S vaccine versus placebo. This sequence originates from a person between 18 and 65 years old who received the Ad26.COV2.S COVID-19 vaccine or a placebo. This chain uses TRBV3-1 (or the pseudogene TRBV3-2) with TRBJ1-6; tentatively, D is TRBD1 (5 bases). CDR3 protein: CASSQDLGGRYSPLHF. The CDR3 coding sequence is TGTGCCAGCAGCCAAGATCTGGGGGGAAGATATTCACCCCTCCACTTT.